This T cell receptor (beta chain) emerged from a study of T cells in Graves' hyperthyroidism and ophthalmopathy. Findings and limits, study-wide: Also found in blood were most expanded thyroid clonotypes above 0.001.

What was amplified from RNA transcripts were TCR beta CDR3 regions. HTBI primers were employed in a first-round RT-PCR of the TCR CDR3. TCRdb used MiXCR to reprocess the multiplex PCR reads, holding one entry per CDR3 protein. The table has hundreds of thousands of distinct CDR3 sequences, 45% seen once. Orbital computed tomography, thyroid ultrasound, serum thyroxine and TRAb, and clinical symptoms together informed the diagnoses. This clonotype came up many times. Antigen unknown. This CDR3 contains 15 residues. Germline lookup yields CDR1 KGHDR and CDR2 SFDVKD. V was clipped by 1 base and J by 2 bases; unmatched bases: 3.

The source of this sequence is an adult man with Graves' disease, either hyperthyroidism or ophthalmopathy (not recorded which). This chain links TRBV24-1 with TRBJ2-5; 7 nucleotides match TRBD2. Sequences were obtained from peripheral blood or thyroid tissue (not recorded which). For the CDR3, the DNA is TGTGCCACCAGTGATTTCTACGGGGGGCAAGAGACCCAGTACTTC. Translation gives CATSDFYGGQETQYF.